The rows below give T cell receptor beta chains drawn from one sample of a study of T-cell reconstitution after alpha-beta-depleted transplantation in children. TCRdb analysed the PCR reads with MiXCR anew, one entry per CDR3 protein. This sample has 240,000 or so distinct CDR3 sequences, with under 9.5% found just once. This specimen was PBMCs, mostly from graft donor cells, taken 180 days after TCRalphabeta/CD19-depleted stem cell transplant. Every receptor here comes from a male patient between 10 and 17 years old who had a stem cell transplant for acute lymphoblastic leukemia, so the T cells may come from the graft donor. The CDR3 runs from the conserved cysteine through the conserved F or W.

TRBJ2-1,TRBV2,14,CASSTSGAHNEQFF
TRBJ2-4,TRBV7-9,13,CASSLVGGNIQYF
TRBJ2-6,TRBV18,16,CASSPQGGPGANVLTF
TRBJ1-1,TRBV20-1,13,CSARDLRFYEAFF
TRBJ2-4,TRBV7-2,17,CASSFRDRDQWRNIQYF
TRBJ2-1,TRBV2,15,CASSVWLADYNEQFF
TRBJ2-4,TRBV19,18,CASSMPRDRGNPRNIQYF
TRBJ2-7,TRBV7-2,12,CASSLTGFEQYF
TRBJ1-2,TRBV12-3/TRBV12-4,16,CASSLRSTGSYYGYTF
TRBJ2-4,TRBV20-1,15,CSANTRFRAKNIQYF
TRBJ1-2,TRBV12-3/TRBV12-4,12,CASSPRGRGYTF
TRBJ2-2,TRBV29-1,12,CSIAGETGELFF
TRBJ2-3,TRBV20-1,13,CSAMGQRTDTQYF
TRBJ2-1,TRBV5-1,15,CASRGAGTSLNEQFF
TRBJ2-7,TRBV6-6,14,CASTLAGEAYEQYF
TRBJ1-6,TRBV9,15,CASSGPQGGNSPLHF
TRBJ2-3,TRBV9,17,CASSLEGSPSPTDTQYF
TRBJ2-2,TRBV27,16,CASSLLGPSLTGELFF
TRBJ2-2,TRBV2,11,CASFDTGELFF
TRBJ2-2,TRBV20-1,13,CSAEGQTTGELFF
TRBJ2-3,TRBV20-1,13,CSASREVSDTQYF
TRBJ2-2,TRBV3-1,13,CASRRQLAGELFF
TRBJ2-1,TRBV20-1,14,CSARDRGSYNEQFF
TRBJ2-7,TRBV6-1,14,CASKLSGSTHEQYF
TRBJ2-2,TRBV5-1,19,CASSSGLAGGPGNTGELFF
TRBJ1-2,TRBV19,13,CASKTPEDYGYTF
TRBJ2-7,TRBV5-1,13,CASSLWGGDEQYF
TRBJ1-6,TRBV7-3,13,CASSSNRGSPLHF
TRBJ2-7,TRBV5-8,17,CASPGQGLRYRTYEQYF
TRBJ1-3,TRBV20-1,14,CSAGDRATGNTIYF
TRBJ2-3,TRBV28,15,CASSQRLDGASTQYF
TRBJ1-3,TRBV20-1,15,CSARAPGQGLHTIYF
TRBJ1-5,TRBV28,15,CASSLWAGSNQPQHF
TRBJ2-7,TRBV10-3,14,CAISGGQGLYEQYF
TRBJ2-3,TRBV12-3/TRBV12-4,14,CASSIYAGPDTQYF
TRBJ2-3,TRBV7-2,13,CASSSGLANTQYF
TRBJ2-6,TRBV20-1,17,CSARPGRLVSGANVLTF
TRBJ1-4,TRBV11-1,18,CASSLTAGRTPGGEKLFF
TRBJ2-7,TRBV15,13,CATRASGGYEQYF
TRBJ2-7,TRBV6-5,18,CASSYAIISTGGGYEQYF
TRBJ2-1,TRBV20-1,13,CSALAGGGNEQFF
TRBJ2-7,TRBV20-1,13,CSASSGHGYEQYF
TRBJ2-7,TRBV24-1,16,CATSEPGQGRSYEQYF
TRBJ2-1,TRBV7-6,13,CASSPTGRGKQFF
TRBJ2-2,TRBV10-3,18,CAISESTLAGGGTGELFF
TRBJ2-6,TRBV24-1,17,CATSPGTGAAGANVLTF